These T cell receptor beta chains were read from a single sample in a study of T cells expressing NK-cell markers. TCRdb re-called the 5' RACE reads and catalogs CDR3 proteins one per entry, DNA excluded. Its table records some 150,000 distinct CDR3 sequences. Sequencing was done on a sample of blood T cells: a sorted CD56 or NKG2C T cell subset, CD4+ or CD8+ T cells, or bulk PBMC T cells (not recorded which). The receptors were gathered from a man younger than 35 in good health. The CDR3 runs from the conserved cysteine through the conserved F or W. Each record gives: V gene, J gene, CDR3 protein.

TRBV7-9	TRBJ2-3	CASSLLAIDTQYF
TRBV5-4	TRBJ1-1	CASSGRGLNTEAFF
TRBV12-3/TRBV12-4	TRBJ2-1	CASSLPGRNEQFF
TRBV12-3/TRBV12-4	TRBJ2-6	CASRRDGQGANVLTF
TRBV4-1	TRBJ2-1	CASSGGRGYYNEQFF
TRBV7-8	TRBJ2-1	CASLAGVNYNEQFF
TRBV28	TRBJ2-7	CASSPPGLGYEQYF
TRBV29-1	TRBJ2-7	CSVAWTGGAYEQYF
TRBV7-9	TRBJ2-3	CASSSPGGDTQYF
TRBV6-5	TRBJ2-3	CASSSGIGALNTDTQYF
TRBV7-9	TRBJ2-1	CASSSTGGGEQFF
TRBV19	TRBJ2-5	CASSMGTRKQETQYF
TRBV27	TRBJ2-1	CASREYEPANEQFF
TRBV27	TRBJ1-4	CASSSPPTGSGEKLFF
TRBV4-3	TRBJ2-3	CASSPEARGSTDTQYF
TRBV28	TRBJ2-1	CASSPMGQGYNEQFF
TRBV4-1	TRBJ2-6	CASSQVGGANVLTF
TRBV12-3/TRBV12-4	TRBJ2-1	CASSGTSRYNEQFF
TRBV5-1	TRBJ1-1	CASSSGTGGEAFF
TRBV9	TRBJ2-3	CASSSRTGDGTDTQYF
TRBV21-1	TRBJ1-5	CASSNSGENQPQHF
TRBV12-3/TRBV12-4	TRBJ2-1	CASSPRDRGDEQFF
TRBV12-3/TRBV12-4	TRBJ1-5	CASSQGQGAGQPQHF
TRBV19	TRBJ2-1	CASSGGLYNEQFF
TRBV7-8	TRBJ2-7	CASSLFGIGLSYEQYF
TRBV2	TRBJ2-2	CASSEAGAGDKNTGELFF
TRBV4-3	TRBJ2-3	CASSQEVREGDTQYF
TRBV18	TRBJ2-7	CASSGTGSSYEQYF
TRBV10-3	TRBJ2-7	CAAQGELAGSYEQYF
TRBV6-1	TRBJ2-3	CASAGGSNTDTQYF
TRBV29-1	TRBJ2-1	CSVERPNPYEQFF
TRBV12-3/TRBV12-4	TRBJ2-1	CASSSPTSGYSYNEQFF
TRBV30	TRBJ1-2	CAWRKRVGYTF